A selection of T cell receptor beta chains follows, all from one sample in a study of identical twins. MiXCR, run by TCRdb on the 5' RACE reads, gives a single entry per CDR3 protein. The table has fewer than 900,000 distinct CDR3 sequences, around 21% seen once. The data were also submitted as part of a second study, on T cells expressing NK-cell markers.

The sequenced material came from PBMCs. The receptors were gathered from a young woman in good health. CDR3s include the opening cysteine and the closing phenylalanine or tryptophan. A D gene is named only where the DNA matches it firmly. Part of the rows lack a size; the others show once, few, many or a class for expanded clones.

v_gene: TRBV24-1; d_gene: TRBD1; j_gene: TRBJ2-3; abundance: few; len: 13; CDR3aa: CATSGTVTDTQYF; CDR3nt: TGTGCCACCAGCGGGACAGTCACAGATACGCAGTATTTT
v_gene: TRBV7-8; d_gene: NA; j_gene: TRBJ2-7; abundance: NA; len: 16; CDR3aa: CASSSPGGGSIYEQYF; CDR3nt: TGTGCCAGCAGCTCTCCTGGGGGCGGGAGTATCTACGAGCAGTACTTC
v_gene: TRBV29-1; d_gene: TRBD1; j_gene: TRBJ1-1; abundance: few; len: 12; CDR3aa: CSAGQANTEAFF; CDR3nt: TGCAGCGCGGGACAGGCAAACACTGAAGCTTTCTTT
v_gene: TRBV21-1; d_gene: NA; j_gene: TRBJ1-1; abundance: NA; len: 15; CDR3aa: CASSATRGSCTEAFF; CDR3nt: TGTGCCAGCAGCGCAACCAGGGGATCTTGCACTGAAGCTTTCTTT
v_gene: TRBV20-1; d_gene: TRBD2; j_gene: TRBJ2-1; abundance: NA; len: 14; CDR3aa: CSAVAGGFYNEQFF; CDR3nt: TGCAGTGCGGTAGCGGGAGGGTTCTACAATGAGCAGTTCTTC
v_gene: TRBV20-1; d_gene: TRBD1; j_gene: TRBJ1-1; abundance: NA; len: 14; CDR3aa: CSARPTIRDREAFF; CDR3nt: TGCAGTGCTAGACCCACAATCCGGGACAGGGAAGCTTTCTTT
v_gene: TRBV30; d_gene: NA; j_gene: TRBJ2-2; abundance: NA; len: 15; CDR3aa: CAWTALGLNTGELFF; CDR3nt: TGTGCCTGGACAGCCCTAGGGTTGAACACCGGGGAGCTGTTTTTT
v_gene: TRBV5-1; d_gene: NA; j_gene: TRBJ2-5; abundance: NA; len: 15; CDR3aa: CASTTTSVLRETQYF; CDR3nt: TGCGCCAGCACTACGACGTCGGTGCTGCGGGAGACCCAGTACTTC
v_gene: TRBV5-1; d_gene: NA; j_gene: TRBJ2-3; abundance: many; len: 12; CDR3aa: CASRIDTDTQYF; CDR3nt: TGCGCCAGCAGGATCGACACAGATACGCAGTATTTT
v_gene: TRBV9; d_gene: NA; j_gene: TRBJ1-1; abundance: few; len: 14; CDR3aa: CASSVDVLNTEAFF; CDR3nt: TGTGCCAGCAGCGTAGATGTGTTAAACACTGAAGCTTTCTTT
v_gene: TRBV7-2; d_gene: NA; j_gene: TRBJ1-4; abundance: many; len: 14; CDR3aa: CASSTRTGNEKLFF; CDR3nt: TGTGCCAGCAGCACCCGGACGGGAAATGAAAAACTGTTTTTT
v_gene: TRBV9; d_gene: NA; j_gene: TRBJ2-2; abundance: NA; len: 15; CDR3aa: CASSVVATHTGELFF; CDR3nt: TGTGCCAGCAGCGTAGTAGCGACCCACACCGGGGAGCTGTTTTTT
v_gene: TRBV7-2; d_gene: NA; j_gene: TRBJ2-4; abundance: many; len: 14; CDR3aa: CASSLVGGLNIQYF; CDR3nt: TGTGCCAGCAGCTTAGTAGGTGGACTAAACATTCAGTACTTC
v_gene: TRBV5-1; d_gene: NA; j_gene: TRBJ2-3; abundance: once; len: 13; CDR3aa: CASSFTGSDTQYF; CDR3nt: TGCGCCAGCAGCTTTACAGGGTCCGATACGCAGTATTTT
v_gene: TRBV13; d_gene: TRBD1; j_gene: TRBJ2-7; abundance: NA; len: 14; CDR3aa: CASSGRTGTYEQYF; CDR3nt: TGTGCCAGCAGCGGTCGGACAGGGACCTACGAGCAGTACTTC
v_gene: TRBV12-3/TRBV12-4; d_gene: NA; j_gene: TRBJ2-7; abundance: NA; len: 12; CDR3aa: CASSFFASEQYF; CDR3nt: TGTGCCAGCAGTTTTTTTGCCTCCGAGCAGTACTTC
v_gene: TRBV6-5; d_gene: NA; j_gene: TRBJ2-5; abundance: NA; len: 13; CDR3aa: CASSYREPETQYF; CDR3nt: TGTGCCAGCAGTTACCGGGAGCCAGAGACCCAGTACTTC
v_gene: TRBV5-1; d_gene: TRBD2; j_gene: TRBJ2-3; abundance: NA; len: 15; CDR3aa: CASSLTGGSMDTQYF; CDR3nt: TGCGCCAGCAGCTTGACCGGCGGGAGTATGGATACGCAGTATTTT
v_gene: TRBV10-3; d_gene: TRBD2; j_gene: TRBJ2-1; abundance: NA; len: 13; CDR3aa: CAIAVAGGNEQFF; CDR3nt: TGTGCCATCGCGGTAGCGGGAGGCAATGAGCAGTTCTTC
v_gene: TRBV11-3; d_gene: TRBD1; j_gene: TRBJ2-3; abundance: NA; len: 15; CDR3aa: CASSPGQKFTDTQYF; CDR3nt: TGTGCCAGCAGCCCGGGACAGAAATTCACAGATACGCAGTATTTT
v_gene: TRBV5-1; d_gene: NA; j_gene: TRBJ1-1; abundance: NA; len: 14; CDR3aa: CASSFKGGGSEAFF; CDR3nt: TGCGCCAGCAGCTTTAAGGGAGGGGGATCTGAAGCTTTCTTT
v_gene: TRBV20-1; d_gene: NA; j_gene: TRBJ1-2; abundance: few; len: 11; CDR3aa: CSASISGGYTF; CDR3nt: TGCAGTGCTTCCATCTCAGGTGGCTACACCTTC
v_gene: TRBV29-1; d_gene: NA; j_gene: TRBJ1-5; abundance: few; len: 13; CDR3aa: CSVGGAPNQPQHF; CDR3nt: TGCAGCGTTGGAGGGGCCCCGAATCAGCCCCAGCATTTT
v_gene: TRBV20-1; d_gene: TRBD1; j_gene: TRBJ2-1; abundance: NA; len: 14; CDR3aa: CSARTGVPANEQFF; CDR3nt: TGCAGTGCTAGGACAGGGGTCCCCGCTAATGAGCAGTTCTTC
v_gene: TRBV29-1; d_gene: NA; j_gene: TRBJ2-3; abundance: NA; len: 13; CDR3aa: CSVVPGSEDTQYF; CDR3nt: TGCAGCGTTGTCCCCGGGTCCGAAGATACGCAGTATTTT
v_gene: TRBV20-1; d_gene: TRBD2; j_gene: TRBJ2-1; abundance: NA; len: 16; CDR3aa: CSASAPGLAGVGEQFF; CDR3nt: TGCAGTGCTAGCGCTCCGGGACTAGCGGGAGTCGGGGAGCAGTTCTTC
v_gene: TRBV5-1; d_gene: NA; j_gene: TRBJ2-5; abundance: NA; len: 14; CDR3aa: CASSGGRLKETQYF; CDR3nt: TGCGCCAGCAGTGGGGGTCGGCTTAAAGAGACCCAGTACTTC
v_gene: TRBV13; d_gene: NA; j_gene: TRBJ2-7; abundance: few; len: 14; CDR3aa: CASSRDAYSYEQYF; CDR3nt: TGTGCCAGCAGCCGGGACGCCTACTCCTACGAGCAGTACTTC
v_gene: TRBV7-2; d_gene: NA; j_gene: TRBJ2-1; abundance: NA; len: 14; CDR3aa: CASSWRDSRGEQFF; CDR3nt: TGTGCCAGCAGTTGGCGGGACTCCCGGGGTGAGCAGTTCTTC
v_gene: TRBV20-1; d_gene: NA; j_gene: TRBJ2-6; abundance: NA; len: 15; CDR3aa: CSASRRTSGANVLTF; CDR3nt: TGCAGTGCTAGTAGACGGACCTCTGGGGCCAACGTCCTGACTTTC
v_gene: TRBV10-3; d_gene: NA; j_gene: TRBJ2-5; abundance: NA; len: 17; CDR3aa: CAISDLERLGRVETQYF; CDR3nt: TGTGCCATCAGTGACCTAGAGAGACTCGGAAGGGTGGAGACCCAGTACTTC
v_gene: TRBV15; d_gene: NA; j_gene: TRBJ2-7; abundance: NA; len: 16; CDR3aa: CATSNRAGTGSYEQYF; CDR3nt: TGTGCCACCAGCAACCGGGCCGGGACGGGCTCCTACGAGCAGTACTTC
v_gene: TRBV19; d_gene: NA; j_gene: TRBJ2-2; abundance: few; len: 14; CDR3aa: CASSIVRNTGELFF; CDR3nt: TGTGCCAGTAGTATTGTCCGGAACACCGGGGAGCTGTTTTTT
v_gene: TRBV2; d_gene: TRBD2; j_gene: TRBJ2-5; abundance: few; len: 15; CDR3aa: CASNPLAGDQETQYF; CDR3nt: TGTGCCAGCAATCCGCTAGCGGGGGACCAAGAGACCCAGTACTTC
v_gene: TRBV12-3/TRBV12-4; d_gene: NA; j_gene: TRBJ2-7; abundance: few; len: 16; CDR3aa: CASSPHERAPSYEQYF; CDR3nt: TGTGCCAGCAGTCCGCACGAGCGGGCGCCCTCCTACGAGCAGTACTTC
v_gene: TRBV10-3; d_gene: NA; j_gene: TRBJ2-3; abundance: many; len: 9; CDR3aa: CAITPPKYF; CDR3nt: TGTGCCATTACCCCCCCGAAGTATTTT
v_gene: TRBV20-1; d_gene: NA; j_gene: TRBJ2-5; abundance: NA; len: 11; CDR3aa: CSANFGETQYF; CDR3nt: TGCAGTGCTAATTTCGGAGAGACCCAGTACTTC
v_gene: TRBV27; d_gene: NA; j_gene: TRBJ1-1; abundance: many; len: 12; CDR3aa: CASSDPSTEAFF; CDR3nt: TGTGCCAGCAGTGACCCTAGCACTGAAGCTTTCTTT
v_gene: TRBV6-2/TRBV6-3; d_gene: NA; j_gene: TRBJ2-3; abundance: few; len: 14; CDR3aa: CASSWDGLTDTQYF; CDR3nt: TGTGCCAGCAGCTGGGACGGCTTAACAGATACGCAGTATTTT
v_gene: TRBV5-6; d_gene: TRBD2; j_gene: TRBJ2-7; abundance: many; len: 14; CDR3aa: CASSLGLAANEQYF; CDR3nt: TGTGCCAGCAGCTTGGGGCTAGCGGCGAACGAGCAGTACTTC
v_gene: TRBV10-3; d_gene: NA; j_gene: TRBJ2-3; abundance: NA; len: 14; CDR3aa: CAISEGRNTDTQYF; CDR3nt: TGTGCCATCAGTGAAGGGCGGAACACAGATACGCAGTATTTT
v_gene: TRBV11-2; d_gene: TRBD2; j_gene: TRBJ2-2; abundance: many; len: 15; CDR3aa: CASSPGLGNTGELFF; CDR3nt: TGTGCCAGCAGCCCCGGACTAGGCAACACCGGGGAGCTGTTTTTT
v_gene: TRBV6-1; d_gene: NA; j_gene: TRBJ2-1; abundance: NA; len: 15; CDR3aa: CASSKPGLATNEQFF; CDR3nt: TGTGCCAGCAGCAAACCGGGACTTGCGACCAATGAGCAGTTCTTC
v_gene: TRBV12-3/TRBV12-4; d_gene: NA; j_gene: TRBJ2-2; abundance: NA; len: 17; CDR3aa: CASSPSFGGPFTGELFF; CDR3nt: TGTGCCAGCAGTCCCTCCTTCGGAGGCCCTTTCACCGGGGAGCTGTTTTTT
v_gene: TRBV20-1; d_gene: NA; j_gene: TRBJ1-2; abundance: few; len: 14; CDR3aa: CSATRAGVNYGYTF; CDR3nt: TGCAGTGCCACTAGGGCGGGGGTAAACTATGGCTACACCTTC
v_gene: TRBV5-5; d_gene: NA; j_gene: TRBJ2-2; abundance: NA; len: 14; CDR3aa: CASGPGLVYGELFF; CDR3nt: TGTGCCAGCGGCCCCGGGCTCGTCTATGGGGAGCTGTTTTTT
v_gene: TRBV12-3/TRBV12-4; d_gene: NA; j_gene: TRBJ1-1; abundance: many; len: 13; CDR3aa: CASSFSSNTEAFF; CDR3nt: TGTGCCAGCAGTTTTTCCTCGAACACTGAAGCTTTCTTT
v_gene: TRBV6-1; d_gene: TRBD2; j_gene: TRBJ2-2; abundance: few; len: 16; CDR3aa: CASSSGRVKNTGELFF; CDR3nt: TGTGCCAGCAGCAGCGGGAGGGTGAAAAACACCGGGGAGCTGTTTTTT
v_gene: TRBV5-1; d_gene: NA; j_gene: TRBJ1-2; abundance: few; len: 15; CDR3aa: CASSPGGSTNYGYTF; CDR3nt: TGCGCCAGCAGCCCTGGGGGGAGTACTAACTATGGCTACACCTTC
v_gene: TRBV7-2; d_gene: TRBD2; j_gene: TRBJ2-5; abundance: NA; len: 15; CDR3aa: CASSPPGLAVETQYF; CDR3nt: TGTGCCAGCAGCCCCCCGGGACTAGCAGTAGAGACCCAGTACTTC